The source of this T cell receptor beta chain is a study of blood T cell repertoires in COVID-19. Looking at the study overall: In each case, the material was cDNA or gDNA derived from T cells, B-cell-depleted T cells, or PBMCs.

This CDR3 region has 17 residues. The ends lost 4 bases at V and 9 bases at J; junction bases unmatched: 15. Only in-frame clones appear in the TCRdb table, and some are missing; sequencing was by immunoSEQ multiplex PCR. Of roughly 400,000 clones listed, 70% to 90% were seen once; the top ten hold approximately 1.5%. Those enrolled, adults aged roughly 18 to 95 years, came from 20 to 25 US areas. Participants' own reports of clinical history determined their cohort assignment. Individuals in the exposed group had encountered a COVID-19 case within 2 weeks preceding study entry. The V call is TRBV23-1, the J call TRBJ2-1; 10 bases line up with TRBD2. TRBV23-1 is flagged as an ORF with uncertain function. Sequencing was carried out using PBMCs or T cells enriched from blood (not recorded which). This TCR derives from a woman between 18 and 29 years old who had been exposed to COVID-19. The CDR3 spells CASSPRHLAGDDGEQFF. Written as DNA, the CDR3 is TGCGCCAGCAGTCCCCGGCACCTAGCGGGAGATGATGGTGAGCAGTTCTTC.